This record looks at one T cell receptor beta chain sequence and its context. Relative to the germline gene, one junction end is altered; a read error may explain this. The data belong to a study of Graves' ophthalmopathy and Graves' hyperthyroidism. Scientists amplified the TCR beta CDR3 regions from RNA transcripts. Scientists carried out first-round RT-PCR using HTBI primers and then a second-round multiplex PCR. TCRdb processed the multiplex PCR reads anew with MiXCR; each CDR3 protein has one entry. The sample holds fewer than 650,000 distinct CDR3 sequences; 20% to 25% are singletons and the top ten take more than 5.5%. The CDR3 is 13 amino acids. Germline-derived CDR1 and CDR2 are GTSNPN and SVGIG (reference sequence).

The genes are TRBV30 and TRBJ2-7; 7 nucleotides match TRBD1. The origin of this receptor is a woman younger than 35 with stable Graves' hyperthyroidism. Some clones in this sample may be carry-over from other donors' samples. Source material: peripheral blood. The CDR3 protein is CADEPGTDYEQYF. CDR3 nucleotides: TGTGCCGACGAGCCCGGGACAGACTACGAACAGTACTTC.